Shown below are 18 T cell receptor beta chains from a single sample sequenced in a study of low-dose radiotherapy and immunotherapy resistance in tumors. Alpha and beta chains were covered, as first-strand cDNA relied on TRAV- and TRBV-specific primers. Using a constant-region primer together with a V-primer adapter, TCRs were subjected to about 18 PCR cycles of amplification. TCRdb re-called the reads through MiXCR, storing one row per CDR3 protein. The table has about 9,800 distinct CDR3 sequences, 35% to 50% seen once. The receptors here all came from a human donor with advanced metastatic prostate, ovarian, gallbladder or colorectal cancer (not recorded which). This table probably holds off-target reads from a library built for another chain.

The chain recombines TRBV29-1 with TRBJ2-7, with D possibly called TRBD1 or TRBD2 (6 bases each). The CDR3 consists of 15 residues. Germline CDR1 reads SQVTM; CDR2 reads ANQGSEA. The V end lost 7 bases, the J end lost 7 bases, and 26 bases lay between the germline ends. The CDR3, as DNA: TGCAGCGCCGCGGGAAGCGCGAGGAGGGGGAGGGAGCAGTACTTC. Amino acids: CSAAGSARRGREQYF.

This clonotype is medium-sized within its sample. This chain connects TRBV5-4 to TRBJ2-7; weak D call: TRBD1 (6 bases). This CDR3 is 14 amino acids long. The germline V gene has CDR1 SGHNT and CDR2 YYREEE (reference sequence). V shed 2 bases and J shed 3 bases, with 12 bases lying between them. Here the CDR3 DNA reads TGTGCCAGCAGCTTAGTCCAGGGGAGCTACGAGCAGTACTTC. Translation: CASSLVQGSYEQYF.

J is TRBJ2-5 and V is TRBV5-6; 9 bases map to TRBD1. With 0 bases clipped from V and 2 bases from J, the junction kept 8 bases outside the gene matches. Germline V gene lookup returns CDR1 SGHDT and CDR2 YYEEEE. The CDR3 extends over 17 amino acids. The CDR3 region is CASSLVVGTGRQETQYF. CDR3 coding DNA: TGTGCCAGCAGCTTGGTTGTTGGGACAGGGAGGCAAGAGACCCAGTACTTC.

This clonotype was recorded a few times. In DNA, the CDR3 is TGCGCCAGCAGAGGGGGACAGATGAACACTGAAGCTTTCTTT. It translates to CASRGGQMNTEAFF. The chain uses TRBV10-2 and TRBJ1-1; 7 positions match TRBD1. Germline V gene data show CDR1 as WSHSY and CDR2 as SAAADI. V shed 6 bases and J 0 bases; nucleotides not matched to a gene: 4. The CDR3 runs 14 residues.

The chain joins TRBV19 to TRBJ1-2; a possible D gene is TRBD1 (6 bases). The CDR3 contains 12 residues. The V end lost 6 bases, the J end lost 8 bases, and 13 bases lay between the germline ends. CDR1 and CDR2 (germline): LNHDA, SQIVND (reference sequence). CDR3 protein: CASRFRGEGYTF. CDR3 in DNA: TGTGCCAGTAGATTCAGGGGTGAAGGCTACACCTTC.

The V and J genes are TRBV5-6 and TRBJ2-7, with a weak D call TRBD2 (6 bases). This CDR3 has 12 residues. Germline CDR1 is SGHDT and CDR2 is YYEEEE. Trimming stripped 3 bases from V and 5 bases from J, with 9 bases between. The CDR3 sequence is CASSWASDEQYF. The DNA of the CDR3 is TGTGCCAGCAGCTGGGCTAGCGACGAGCAGTACTTC.

This chain connects TRBV18 to TRBJ2-1, with 8 nucleotides matching TRBD2. This CDR3 region has 16 residues. V lost 3 bases to trimming and J lost 0 bases; unmatched junction nucleotides: 4. Germline values: CDR1 KGHSH, CDR2 LQKENI. Written as DNA, the CDR3 is TGTGCCAGCTCACCTACCGGGACTAGCTCCTACAATGAGCAGTTCTTC. Translation gives CASSPTGTSSYNEQFF.

The V and J genes are TRBV5-6 and TRBJ2-7; no firm D call. The CDR3 is made up of 13 amino acids. The ends were cut back, 3 bases at V and 0 bases at J, with 7 bases in the middle. Germline values: CDR1 SGHDT, CDR2 YYEEEE. Here the CDR3 reads CASSSWDSYEQYF. The CDR3 DNA reads as TGTGCCAGCAGCTCCTGGGACTCCTACGAGCAGTACTTC.

The table lists this clonotype with a few counts. The V call is TRBV7-8, the J call TRBJ2-7, with 12 bases aligning to TRBD2. The CDR3 sequence is 17 residues long. CDR1 is SGHVS, CDR2 FQNEAQ, per germline. After removal of 5 bases from V and 3 bases from J, the junction contained 11 bases not matched to a gene. CDR3 amino acids: CASSPRTSGVSYYEQYF. The CDR3 DNA sequence: TGTGCCAGCAGCCCCAGGACTAGCGGGGTCTCCTACTACGAGCAGTACTTC.

The chain combines TRBV5-1 with TRBJ2-7; 8 bases are a match to TRBD1. The trim removed 3 bases at V and 2 bases at J, leaving 4 bases unmatched. This CDR3 region has 14 residues. Per germline, CDR1 SGHRS and CDR2 YFSETQ. CDR3 bases: TGCGCCAGCAGCTCCCGGACAGGGACCTACGAGCAGTACTTC. Its translation: CASSSRTGTYEQYF.

The V gene is TRBV10-3, the J gene TRBJ2-7; D call uncertain. The CDR3 sequence is 11 residues long. Between the trimmed V and J ends, which lost 6 bases and 7 bases, there was a span of 10 bases. Germline lookup yields CDR1 ENHRY and CDR2 SYGVKD. As DNA, the CDR3 is TGTGCCATCAGCGCCCCGAGTGAGCAGTACTTC. It is translated as CAISAPSEQYF.

The chain is built from TRBV29-1 and TRBJ2-3; D may match TRBD1 or TRBD2 (5 bases each). The CDR3 runs to 12 residues. CDR1 SQVTM and CDR2 ANQGSEA come from the germline V gene. V was trimmed by 7 bases and J by 0 bases, leaving 8 bases between them. The CDR3 loop reads CSGRDSTDTQYF. The CDR3 DNA reads TGCAGCGGTCGGGACAGCACAGATACGCAGTATTTT.

V usage is TRBV4-3 and J usage is TRBJ2-3; D is possibly TRBD1 (7 bases). Trimming cost V 7 bases and J 6 bases, with 17 bases left between them. There are 14 residues in the CDR3. Germline CDR1 reads LGHNA; CDR2 reads YSLEER. The CDR3 loop is CASKVDREVDTQYF. In nucleotides, the CDR3 is TGCGCCAGCAAGGTCGACAGGGAGGTGGATACGCAGTATTTT.

V and J are TRBV2 and TRBJ2-3; possibly TRBD1 for D (5 bases). V lost 5 bases and J lost 4, with 7 bases in between. The CDR3 is made up of 12 amino acids. The germline CDR1 and CDR2 sequences are SNHLY and FYNNEI. CDR3 residues: CASSPGSDTQYF. CDR3 nucleotides: TGTGCCAGCAGTCCAGGGTCAGATACGCAGTATTTT.

This clonotype has a handful of counts. This chain joins TRBV12-3 or TRBV12-4 and TRBJ2-7; TRBD2 is a possible D gene (5 bases). This CDR3 is built from 14 residues. V was shortened by 3 bases and J by 6 bases, with 15 bases between the two germline ends. Here the CDR3 DNA reads TGTGCCAGCAGTTTGGTGTGGGGAGACGGCGAGCAGTACTTC. Translation: CASSLVWGDGEQYF.

This clonotype is classed as medium-sized. This chain connects TRBV6-2 or TRBV6-3 to TRBJ2-7, with D tentatively TRBD2 (5 bases). V was pared by 2 bases and J by 2 bases, with 10 bases between. This CDR3 is built from 14 residues. Looked up from germline, CDR1 is MNHEY and CDR2 is SVGEGT. The CDR3 here is CASSYGGSPYEQYF. The DNA of the CDR3 is TGTGCCAGCAGTTACGGTGGGAGCCCCTACGAGCAGTACTTC.

This rearrangement joins TRBV10-2 to TRBJ2-3, with D tentatively TRBD2 (6 bases). This CDR3 is built from 15 residues. Germline CDR1 reads WSHSY; CDR2 reads SAAADI. The V end was cut by 4 bases, the J end by 5 bases, with 16 bases between. CDR3: CASSGDLVGGDTQYF. For the CDR3, the DNA is TGCGCCAGCAGTGGGGACCTCGTCGGGGGAGATACGCAGTATTTT.

By sample share, this clonotype is medium-sized (0.01 to 0.1%). DNA of the CDR3: TGTGCCAGCACCTACAGGGATTCCTCCTACGAGCAGTACTTC. Its translation is CASTYRDSSYEQYF. V gene TRBV6-1 combines with J gene TRBJ2-7, with D possibly matching TRBD1 (6 bases). Trimming cost V 7 bases and J 0 bases, with 13 bases left between them. The germline CDR1 and CDR2 sequences are MNHNS and SASEGT. The CDR3 length is 14 residues.